The TCR beta chain described here comes from a study of early T cells in non-severe SARS-CoV-2 infection. The sample holds many counts of this clonotype. Each CDR3 protein gets one entry after TCRdb re-called the 5' RACE reads with MiXCR. In the table there are approximately 32,000 distinct CDR3 sequences, 5% to 6% of which are singletons. Sequencing used whole blood. This clonotype was sampled from an adult who was a healthcare worker with PCR-confirmed SARS-CoV-2 infection or an uninfected control (not recorded which).

The CDR3 nucleotides read TGTGCCAGCAGTTATTATGGTGACACTGAAGCTTTCTTT. Its protein product is CASSYYGDTEAFF. The J gene is TRBJ1-1, the V gene TRBV6-5; unclear D gene. V was shortened by 3 bases and J by 3 bases, with 8 bases between the two germline ends. Germline CDR1 reads MNHEY; CDR2 reads SVGAGI. The CDR3 is made up of 13 amino acids.